The present T cell receptor beta chain was sequenced within a study of T-cell memory formation after mild COVID-19. Study-wide context: TCR clusters showed largely donor specificity.

V was trimmed by 0 bases and J by 6 bases, leaving 19 bases between them. Germline CDR1 reads SGHRS; CDR2 reads YFSETQ. There are 16 residues in the CDR3. This clonotype was recorded many times. The antigen remains unidentified. Using constant-segment primers, 5'RACE produced TCR alpha and TCR beta cDNA libraries carrying sample barcodes and UMIs. MiXCR, run by TCRdb on the 5' RACE reads, gives a single entry per CDR3 protein. The sample lists around 150,000 distinct CDR3 sequences; 13% to 15% were seen once. Broader study findings: A balance of CD4 and CD8 characterized clones contracting day 15 to 85, whereas later expanders leaned CD4+.

The genes are TRBV5-1 and TRBJ2-7; D perhaps matches TRBD1 (6 bases). The receptor comes from an adult woman who had mild COVID-19 (a few samples of this study predate the infection). Cell type and time point are not known. The material sequenced was PBMCs or a T cell subset sorted from them (not recorded which). CDR3 nucleotides: TGCGCCAGCAGCTTGGCGGAGGACAGCGTTGTGCGCGAGCAGTACTTC. Protein product: CASSLAEDSVVREQYF.